This TCR beta chain is from a study of shared clonotypes between healthy human individuals. Deep-level settings were used for running the assay. Assay used: immunoSEQ multiplex PCR; TCRdb lists only in-frame clones, some missing. The sample lists approximately 640,000 clones; about 92% were seen once. The germline V and J ends were trimmed by 6 bases and 5 bases, with 13 bases remaining between them. The CDR3 has 13 amino acids. Germline-derived CDR1 and CDR2 are LNHDA and SQIVND (reference sequence). Overall study results and limits: Estimated richness values were generally larger in naive subsets than in memory subsets. Sorted-subset sequencing, rarefaction showed, was incomplete despite large depth. The diversity represented, both genetic and in exposure history, was limited by few donors.

About this clone itself: No antigen is known for it.

This sequence was found in a man aged 18 to 30 in good health. Some clones in this sample may be carry-over from other donors' samples. Sequences were obtained from memory CD8+ T cells from PBMCs. Subset in this sample: CD45RO+ cells pooled with CCR7-negative TemRA cells. The chain is built from TRBV19 and TRBJ1-1, with D unclear. CDR3 DNA: TGTGCCAGTAGGCCTGGGGTTTTGACTGAAGCTTTCTTT. Amino acid sequence: CASRPGVLTEAFF.